Each of the 30 T cell receptor beta chains below was sequenced from the same sample in a study of cytomegalovirus exposure and HLA in healthy donors. Profiled with immunoSEQ multiplex PCR; TCRdb holds only in-frame clones, not every one. Of 150,000 to 170,000 clones listed, roughly 90% are singletons. Material: PBMCs. The receptor source for this set is a man between 18 and 29 years old in good health and CMV-seropositive.

The genes are TRBV19 and TRBJ2-7; 7 bases are shared with TRBD1. The trim removed 5 bases at V and 6 bases at J, leaving 7 bases unmatched. The CDR3 loop spans 13 amino acids. Germline V gene data show CDR1 as LNHDA and CDR2 as SQIVND (reference sequence). The CDR3 spells CASSLQQGFEQYF. The CDR3 DNA reads TGTGCCAGTAGTCTTCAACAGGGGTTCGAGCAGTACTTC.

In this sample, this clone turned up once. CDR3 DNA sequence: TGCAGCGTTGTTATCCCCGGGGCTGGAAACACCATATATTTT. Its protein product is CSVVIPGAGNTIYF. The J gene is TRBJ1-3, the V gene TRBV29-1; D remains unclear. This CDR3 is 14 amino acids long. V lost 4 bases and J lost 2, with 12 bases in between. The germline gives CDR1 SQVTM, CDR2 ANQGSEA. Together with reference TRBV29-1 and TRBJ1-3, the CDR3 gives the full variable domain: SAVISQKPSRDICQRGTSLTIQCQVDSQVTMMFWYRQQPGQSLTLIATANQGSEATYESGFVIDKFPISRPNLTFSTLTVSNMSPEDSSIYLCSVVIPGAGNTIYFGEGSWLTVV.

This clone was seen once. The genes are TRBV18 and TRBJ1-5; the match to TRBD1 covers 7 bases. Trimming took 4 bases from V and 8 from J; bases not matched to a gene: 5. Germline V lookup: CDR1 KGHSH, CDR2 LQKENI. This CDR3 region has 13 residues. CDR3 protein: CASSLRGKEPQHF. The CDR3 DNA reads as TGTGCCAGCTCACTCAGGGGGAAGGAGCCCCAGCATTTT. The variable domain in full, completed from reference TRBV18 and TRBJ1-5, reads NAGVMQNPRHLVRRRGQEARLRCSPMKGHSHVYWYRQLPEEGLKFMVYLQKENIIDESGMPKERFSAEFPKEGPSILRIQQVVRGDSAAYFCASSLRGKEPQHFGDGTRLSIL.

This clone turned up a few times. The CDR3 coding sequence is TGTGCCACCAGCAGAGAGGGGCTACATAGCAATCAGCCCCAGCATTTT. This translates into CATSREGLHSNQPQHF. V is TRBV15 and J is TRBJ1-5; tentatively, D is TRBD1 (5 bases). The CDR3 sequence is 16 residues long. Trimming shortened V by 0 bases and J by 0 bases, and 9 bases separated the two germline ends. Germline V gene sequence: CDR1 LNHNV, CDR2 YYDKDF (reference sequence).

The chain is built from TRBV5-1 and TRBJ2-7; the D gene is possibly TRBD1 (6 bases). Looked up from germline, CDR1 is SGHRS and CDR2 is YFSETQ. The CDR3 length is 16 residues. V gave up 2 bases and J gave up 0 bases, with 15 bases separating them. The CDR3 nucleotides are TGCGCCAGCAGCTTTGGACAGAGCGGATACTCCTACGAGCAGTACTTC. Residues: CASSFGQSGYSYEQYF.

The J gene is TRBJ1-2, the V gene TRBV19; a possible D gene is TRBD1 (6 bases). The CDR3 runs to 14 residues. Germline values: CDR1 LNHDA, CDR2 SQIVND (reference sequence). V lost 5 bases, J lost 1 base, and 11 bases lay in between. The CDR3 sequence: CASSGRGFNYGYTF. The CDR3 bases are TGTGCCAGTAGTGGCAGGGGTTTTAACTATGGCTACACCTTC.

On this clone: An end of the junction does not agree with germline; a read error may underlie this. The chain uses TRBV29-1 and TRBJ1-1; possibly TRBD1 for D (5 bases). This CDR3 contains 12 residues. Germline V gene sequence: CDR1 SQVTM, CDR2 ANQGSEA. CDR3 DNA sequence: TGCAGCGTTAGGGGAGGGCGCACTGAAGTTTTCTTT. As protein: CSVRGGRTEVFF.

CDR3 nucleotides: TGTGCCAGCAGTTACTCTGACAACTCTGGAAACACCATATATTTT. Protein sequence: CASSYSDNSGNTIYF. The V call is TRBV6-5, the J call TRBJ1-3; the D is unclear. The V end was cut by 0 bases, the J end by 0 bases, with 6 bases between. The CDR3 totals 15 residues. Germline loops: CDR1 MNHEY, CDR2 SVGAGI.

The chain combines TRBV5-1 with TRBJ2-7; D is uncertain. Trimming pared 4 bases from V and 2 bases from J, leaving 10 bases between. The CDR3 spans 13 residues. In germline, CDR1 is SGHRS, CDR2 YFSETQ. Here the CDR3 DNA reads TGCGCCAGCAGCCTAAGAAGCGCCTACGAGCAGTACTTC. The encoded protein is CASSLRSAYEQYF.

The chain employs TRBV7-9 and TRBJ2-3; 10 nucleotides agree with TRBD2. The CDR3 runs 16 residues. Looked up from germline, CDR1 is SEHNR and CDR2 is FQNEAQ (reference sequence). Trimming removed 0 bases from V and 2 bases from J; junction bases left unmatched: 2. The DNA for the CDR3 is TGTGCCAGCAGCTTAGCTAGCGGGGGGACCACAGATACGCAGTATTTT. This codes for CASSLASGGTTDTQYF.

The rearrangement uses TRBV6-5 and TRBJ1-2; D is possibly TRBD1 (5 bases). V was trimmed by 6 bases and J by 6 bases, leaving 17 bases between them. This CDR3 spans 14 amino acids. Germline V gives CDR1 MNHEY, CDR2 SVGAGI. CDR3 in amino acids: CASRSRGNANGYTF. The CDR3 nucleotides are TGTGCCAGCAGGAGTCGGGGGAATGCGAATGGCTACACCTTC.

In this sample, this clone turned up once. The chain combines TRBV7-2 with TRBJ2-7; D call uncertain. The CDR3 runs to 13 residues. In germline, CDR1 is SGHTA, CDR2 FQGNSA. The V end was cut by 7 bases, the J end by 4 bases, with 14 bases between. The CDR3 coding sequence is TGTGCCAGCACCGATCAGGTGGCTTACGAGCAGTACTTC. Encoded protein: CASTDQVAYEQYF.

This chain links TRBV6-5 with TRBJ1-2, with D tentatively TRBD1 (6 bases). Per the germline V gene, CDR1 is MNHEY and CDR2 is SVGAGI. The CDR3 sequence is 13 residues long. Between the trimmed V and J ends, which lost 4 bases and 2 bases, there was a span of 8 bases. The CDR3 reads CASSSGQNYGYTF. CDR3 nucleotides: TGTGCCAGCAGTTCCGGACAGAACTATGGCTACACCTTC.

The V and J genes are TRBV11-1 and TRBJ2-2; a possible D gene is TRBD2 (6 bases). Germline CDR1 is SGHAT and CDR2 is FQDESV (reference sequence). V was pared by 6 bases and J by 0 bases, with 8 bases between. The CDR3 has 14 amino acids. CDR3 loop: CASRAGPNTGELFF. The CDR3, as DNA: TGTGCCAGCAGGGCGGGACCGAACACCGGGGAGCTGTTTTTT.

The chain carries TRBV7-2 and TRBJ2-1; 9 bases align to TRBD2. V was clipped by 5 bases and J by 6 bases; unmatched bases: 8. Germline assignment: CDR1 SGHTA and CDR2 FQGNSA. The CDR3 loop spans 15 amino acids. The DNA for the CDR3 is TGTGCCAGCAGCATCGGGACTAGCAGGGGCAATGAGCAGTTCTTC. Translated: CASSIGTSRGNEQFF.

The chain recombines TRBV10-2 with TRBJ1-1; 11 nucleotides line up with TRBD1. J lost 5 bases, V lost 6 bases, and 2 bases had no gene match. This CDR3 contains 13 residues. From germline, CDR1 is WSHSY and CDR2 SAAADI. The CDR3 DNA is TGCGCCAGCAGGGACAGGGGGCGAACTGAAGCTTTCTTT. Translated, it gives CASRDRGRTEAFF.

The chain joins TRBV7-9 to TRBJ2-7; 9 bases map to TRBD1. CDR1 and CDR2 from the germline V gene are SEHNR and FQNEAQ (reference sequence). The CDR3 has 14 amino acids. The J segment lost 2 bases and the V segment lost 5 bases, leaving 4 bases of the junction unmatched. The CDR3 DNA follows: TGTGCCAGCAGCAGGACAGGGGCCGCCTACGAGCAGTACTTC. Encoded protein: CASSRTGAAYEQYF.

This clone was counted between two and nine times. This chain joins TRBV2 and TRBJ1-2, with TRBD1 identical over 8 bases. With V trimmed by 8 bases and J by 4 bases, 6 bases remained unmatched. Germline-derived CDR1 and CDR2 are SNHLY and FYNNEI. This CDR3 region has 13 residues. CDR3 nucleotide sequence: TGTGCCAGCGCAGGGGGCTTTGGCTATGGCTACACCTTC. The encoded protein is CASAGGFGYGYTF.

This chain joins TRBV29-1 and TRBJ2-5; 15 bases line up with TRBD2. The germline CDR1 and CDR2 sequences are SQVTM and ANQGSEA. J gave up 5 bases and V 6 bases, and 4 bases lay outside the gene matches. The CDR3 has 14 residues. In DNA, the CDR3 is TGCAGCGTGCGGACTAGCGGGAGGGCGGAGACCCAGTACTTC. Translation gives CSVRTSGRAETQYF.

This clone was observed once. This chain connects TRBV11-2 to TRBJ1-1, with D unclear. CDR1 SGHAT and CDR2 FQNNGV come from the germline V gene. The CDR3 covers 14 residues. V gave up 2 bases and J gave up 3 bases, with 10 bases separating them. CDR3 DNA: TGTGCCAGCAGCTTAAGTGGCGGGTACACTGAAGCTTTCTTT. This encodes CASSLSGGYTEAFF.

The gene calls are TRBV7-3 and TRBJ1-6; D gene ambiguous. The V gene lost 4 bases and the J gene lost 6 bases, with 13 bases spanning the gap. This CDR3 contains 15 residues. The germline V gene encodes CDR1 SGHTA and CDR2 FQGTGA. The CDR3 loop is CASSSLGQANSPLHF. The CDR3 DNA is TGTGCCAGCAGCTCACTGGGCCAGGCTAATTCACCCCTCCACTTT.

The table lists this clone with a count of one. This chain links TRBV4-3 with TRBJ2-7; possible D gene TRBD1, 6 bases. Trimming stripped 1 base from V and 4 bases from J, with 14 bases between. The CDR3 is 15 amino acids. CDR1 and CDR2 (germline): LGHNA, YSLEER. The CDR3 bases are TGCGCCAGCAGCCAAGGAGCCAGGGGCAATTACGAGCAGTACTTC. Its protein product is CASSQGARGNYEQYF.

The gene calls are TRBV9 and TRBJ2-1; perhaps TRBD2 as D (5 bases). The ends were cut back, 2 bases at V and 3 bases at J, with 9 bases in the middle. The germline V gene has CDR1 SGDLS and CDR2 YYNGEE. This CDR3 has 14 amino acids. CDR3 sequence (DNA): TGTGCCAGCAGCGTGGACGGAGGCTACAATGAGCAGTTCTTC. Translation: CASSVDGGYNEQFF.

The CDR3: CASSLKTGANQETQYF. CDR3 DNA: TGTGCCAGCAGCTTGAAGACAGGGGCCAACCAAGAGACCCAGTACTTC. This chain links TRBV5-6 with TRBJ2-5; 8 bases map to TRBD1. V shed 1 base, J shed 0 bases, and the junction held 5 bases outside the gene matches. Germline-derived CDR1 and CDR2 are SGHDT and YYEEEE. The CDR3 runs 16 residues.

The V call is TRBV13, the J call TRBJ2-7; 7 bases line up with TRBD1. Unmatched junction bases numbered 8, after V lost 6 bases and J lost 3 bases. This CDR3 comprises 14 residues. Germline CDR1 PRHDT, CDR2 FYEKMQ (reference sequence). As DNA, the CDR3 is TGTGCCAGCAGTTTCGGACAGGTCGTCTACGAGCAGTACTTC. It is translated as CASSFGQVVYEQYF.

The V gene is TRBV9, the J gene TRBJ2-7; 9 bases are shared with TRBD1. The CDR3 runs 16 residues. The J segment lost 5 bases and the V segment lost 0 bases, leaving 9 bases of the junction unmatched. The V gene's germline CDR1 is SGDLS and CDR2 YYNGEE. The CDR3: CASSVDGQGIKNEQYF. The CDR3 DNA sequence: TGTGCCAGCAGCGTAGACGGACAGGGGATAAAGAACGAGCAGTACTTC.

This clone was seen more than once but under ten times. V is TRBV6-5 and J is TRBJ1-2; TRBD1 matches at 7 bases. Germline trimming cut 4 bases from V and 3 bases from J; bases unmatched to any gene: 5. This CDR3 is built from 14 residues. Germline V gives CDR1 MNHEY, CDR2 SVGAGI. The CDR3 is CASSSRDSYYGYTF. The CDR3 bases are TGTGCCAGCAGTTCCCGGGACAGCTACTATGGCTACACCTTC.

The chain links TRBV5-1 to TRBJ2-2, with a possible D match to TRBD2 (6 bases). The CDR3 consists of 14 residues. Trimming took off 6 bases at V and 0 bases at J, with 9 bases between the two ends. The germline gives CDR1 SGHRS, CDR2 YFSETQ. The CDR3 DNA is TGCGCCAGCAAGGAGCGGGCGAACACCGGGGAGCTGTTTTTT. This sequence encodes CASKERANTGELFF.

This clone was found once. The V call is TRBV5-4, the J call TRBJ1-1; no clear D. Per the germline V gene, CDR1 is SGHNT and CDR2 is YYREEE (reference sequence). This CDR3 has 15 amino acids. The V end lost 0 bases, the J end lost 2 bases, and 11 bases lay between the germline ends. CDR3 in amino acids: CASSLGVLPNTEAFF. The CDR3 nucleotides are TGTGCCAGCAGCTTGGGGGTACTACCAAACACTGAAGCTTTCTTT.

CDR3: CAWSYSNEQFF. In DNA form, the CDR3 reads TGTGCCTGGAGTTATAGTAATGAGCAGTTCTTC. This chain uses TRBV30 with TRBJ2-1; no definite D call. Trimming took 2 bases from V and 7 from J, leaving 6 bases between them. Germline CDR1 and CDR2: GTSNPN and SVGIG (reference sequence). CDR3 length: 11 amino acids.